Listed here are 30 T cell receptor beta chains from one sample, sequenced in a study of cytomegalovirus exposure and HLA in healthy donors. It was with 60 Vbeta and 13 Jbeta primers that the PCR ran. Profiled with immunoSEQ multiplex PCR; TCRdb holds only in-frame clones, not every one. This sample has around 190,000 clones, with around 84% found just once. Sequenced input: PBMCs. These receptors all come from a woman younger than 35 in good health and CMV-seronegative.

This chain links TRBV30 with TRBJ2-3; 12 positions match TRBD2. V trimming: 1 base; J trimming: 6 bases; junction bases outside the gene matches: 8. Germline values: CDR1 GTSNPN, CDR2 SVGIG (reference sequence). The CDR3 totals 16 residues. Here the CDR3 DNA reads TGTGCCTGGAGTGGGCCTAGCGGGGGGGCGACGGATACGCAGTATTTT. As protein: CAWSGPSGGATDTQYF.

The CDR3 DNA sequence: TGTGCCAGCAGCCGGGCGGGGGCCGGCAATCAGCCCCAGCATTTT. Its translation: CASSRAGAGNQPQHF. J is TRBJ1-5 and V is TRBV5-5; the D gene is possibly TRBD1 (6 bases). Trimming took 4 bases from V and 2 from J, leaving 13 bases between them. The CDR3 loop spans 15 amino acids. Germline loops: CDR1 SGHKS, CDR2 YYEKEE (reference sequence). Using reference TRBV5-5 and TRBJ1-5 for the parts outside the CDR3, the full variable domain is DAGVTQSPTHLIKTRGQQVTLRCSPISGHKSVSWYQQVLGQGPQFIFQYYEKEERGRGNFPDRFSARQFPNYSSELNVNALLLGDSALYLCASSRAGAGNQPQHFGDGTRLSIL.

The CDR3 DNA is TGTGCCAGCATTGCCAGGGGCCCCCCCTATGGCTACACCTTC. It yields the protein CASIARGPPYGYTF. The chain has TRBV6-5 and TRBJ1-2, with D possibly TRBD1 on 6 matching bases. Per germline, CDR1 MNHEY and CDR2 SVGAGI. V was cut by 7 bases and J by 4 bases, with 16 bases left in between. This CDR3 comprises 14 residues.

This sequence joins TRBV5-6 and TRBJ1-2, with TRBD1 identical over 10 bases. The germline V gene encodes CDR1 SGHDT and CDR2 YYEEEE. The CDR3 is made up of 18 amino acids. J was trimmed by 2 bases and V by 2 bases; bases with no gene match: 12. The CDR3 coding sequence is TGTGCCAGCAGCTTTAGCCCATATGGGACAGGGGTCAACTATGGCTACACCTTC. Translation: CASSFSPYGTGVNYGYTF.

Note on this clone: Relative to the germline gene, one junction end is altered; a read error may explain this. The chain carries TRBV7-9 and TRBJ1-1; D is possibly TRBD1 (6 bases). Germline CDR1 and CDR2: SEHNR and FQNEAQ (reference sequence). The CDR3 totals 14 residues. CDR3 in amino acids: CSSSISTGNTEAFF. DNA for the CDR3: TGTTCCAGCAGCATCTCGACAGGGAACACTGAAGCTTTCTTT.

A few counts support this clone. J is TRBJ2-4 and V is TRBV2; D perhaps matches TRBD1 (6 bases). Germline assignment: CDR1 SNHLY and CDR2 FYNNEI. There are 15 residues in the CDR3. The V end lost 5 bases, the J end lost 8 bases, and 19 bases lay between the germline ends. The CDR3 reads CASSQTGLNNDIQYF. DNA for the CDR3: TGTGCCAGCAGTCAAACAGGGTTGAATAACGACATTCAGTACTTC.

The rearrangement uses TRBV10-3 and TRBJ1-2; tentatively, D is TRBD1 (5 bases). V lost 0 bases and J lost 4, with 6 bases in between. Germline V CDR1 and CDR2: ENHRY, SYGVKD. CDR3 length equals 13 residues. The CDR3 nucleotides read TGTGCCATCAGTGAGTCGACAGTCTATGGCTACACCTTC. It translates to CAISESTVYGYTF.

CDR3 DNA: TGCGCCAGCAGCTTGGCCCGGGGAAGGGCTGGAAACACCATATATTTT. It yields the protein CASSLARGRAGNTIYF. The chain uses TRBV5-1 and TRBJ1-3; the D is unclear. CDR1 SGHRS and CDR2 YFSETQ come from the germline V gene. The CDR3 is made up of 16 amino acids. Trimming took off 0 bases at V and 2 bases at J, with 12 bases between the two ends.

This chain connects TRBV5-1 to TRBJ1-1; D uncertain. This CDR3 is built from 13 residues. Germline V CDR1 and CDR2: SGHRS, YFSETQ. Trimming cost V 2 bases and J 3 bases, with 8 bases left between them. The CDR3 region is CASSFGSDTEAFF. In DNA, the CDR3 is TGCGCCAGCAGCTTCGGGAGCGACACTGAAGCTTTCTTT.

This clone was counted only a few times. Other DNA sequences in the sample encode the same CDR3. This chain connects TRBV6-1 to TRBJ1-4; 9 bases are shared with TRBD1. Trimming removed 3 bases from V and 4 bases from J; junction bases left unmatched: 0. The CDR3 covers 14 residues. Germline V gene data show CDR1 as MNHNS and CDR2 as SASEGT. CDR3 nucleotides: TGTGCCAGCAGTGAGGGACAGGGTAATGAAAAACTGTTTTTT. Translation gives CASSEGQGNEKLFF.

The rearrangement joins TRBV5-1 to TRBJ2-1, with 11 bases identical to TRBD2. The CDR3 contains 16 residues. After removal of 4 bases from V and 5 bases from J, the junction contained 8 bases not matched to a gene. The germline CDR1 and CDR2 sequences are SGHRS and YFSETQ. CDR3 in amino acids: CASSIGGLAGDNEQFF. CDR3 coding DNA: TGCGCCAGCAGCATTGGAGGACTAGCGGGTGACAATGAGCAGTTCTTC.

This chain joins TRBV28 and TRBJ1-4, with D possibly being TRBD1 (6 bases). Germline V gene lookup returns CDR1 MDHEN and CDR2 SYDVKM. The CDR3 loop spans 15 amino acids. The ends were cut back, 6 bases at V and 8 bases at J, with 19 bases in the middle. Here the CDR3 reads CASRPVLQGREKLFF. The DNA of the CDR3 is TGTGCCAGCAGACCCGTCTTACAGGGAAGGGAAAAACTGTTTTTT.

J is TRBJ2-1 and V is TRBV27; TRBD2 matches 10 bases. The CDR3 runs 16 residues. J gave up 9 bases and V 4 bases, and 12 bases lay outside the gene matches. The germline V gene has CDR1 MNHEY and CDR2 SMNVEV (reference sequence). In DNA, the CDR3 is TGTGCCAGCAGTTCCCTTTCCAGCGGGAGGGGGAGTGAGCAGTTCTTC. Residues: CASSSLSSGRGSEQFF.

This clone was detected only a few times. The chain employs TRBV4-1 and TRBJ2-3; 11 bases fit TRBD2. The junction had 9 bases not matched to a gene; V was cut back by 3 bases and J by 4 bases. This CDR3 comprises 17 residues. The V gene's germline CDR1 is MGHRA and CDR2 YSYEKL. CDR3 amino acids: CASSHGTSGGQSDTQYF. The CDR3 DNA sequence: TGCGCCAGCAGCCACGGAACTAGCGGGGGACAGTCAGATACGCAGTATTTT.

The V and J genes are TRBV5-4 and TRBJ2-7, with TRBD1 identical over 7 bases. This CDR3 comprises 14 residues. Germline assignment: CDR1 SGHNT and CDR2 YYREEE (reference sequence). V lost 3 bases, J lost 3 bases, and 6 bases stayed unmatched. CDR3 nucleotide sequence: TGTGCCAGCAGCTACGGGACAGTCGGCTACGAGCAGTACTTC. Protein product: CASSYGTVGYEQYF.

For the CDR3, the DNA is TGTGCCAGCAGCTTAACCGGGACTAGCTACGAGCAGTACTTC. It is translated as CASSLTGTSYEQYF. This chain joins TRBV13 and TRBJ2-7; TRBD2 matches 8 bases. CDR1 is PRHDT, CDR2 FYEKMQ, per germline (reference sequence). The trim removed 2 bases at V and 3 bases at J, leaving 3 bases unmatched. The CDR3 is 14 amino acids.

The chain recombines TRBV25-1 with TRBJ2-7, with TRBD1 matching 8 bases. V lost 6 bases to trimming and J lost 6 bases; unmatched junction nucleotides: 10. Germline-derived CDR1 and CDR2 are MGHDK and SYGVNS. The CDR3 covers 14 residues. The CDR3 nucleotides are TGTGCCAGCAGCGCCGACAGGGGTGGATCCGAGCAGTACTTC. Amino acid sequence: CASSADRGGSEQYF.

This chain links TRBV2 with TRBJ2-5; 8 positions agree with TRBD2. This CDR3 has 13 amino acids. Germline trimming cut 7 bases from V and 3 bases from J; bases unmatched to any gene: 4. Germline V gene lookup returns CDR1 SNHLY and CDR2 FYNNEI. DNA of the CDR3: TGTGCCAGCACTGTACTAGCGGAAGAGACCCAGTACTTC. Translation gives CASTVLAEETQYF.

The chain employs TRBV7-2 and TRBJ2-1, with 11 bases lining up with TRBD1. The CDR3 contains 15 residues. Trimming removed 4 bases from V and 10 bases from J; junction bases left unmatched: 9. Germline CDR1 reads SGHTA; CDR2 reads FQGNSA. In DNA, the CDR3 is TGTGCCAGCAGCTCAAGGACAGGGGGCGCGGGGGAGCAGTTCTTC. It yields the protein CASSSRTGGAGEQFF.

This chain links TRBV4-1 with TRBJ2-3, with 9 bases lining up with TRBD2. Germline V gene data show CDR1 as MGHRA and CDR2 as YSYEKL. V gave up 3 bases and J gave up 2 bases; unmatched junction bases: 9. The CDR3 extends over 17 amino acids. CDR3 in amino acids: CASSHPQASGNTDTQYF. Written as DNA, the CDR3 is TGCGCCAGCAGCCACCCACAGGCTAGCGGGAACACAGATACGCAGTATTTT.

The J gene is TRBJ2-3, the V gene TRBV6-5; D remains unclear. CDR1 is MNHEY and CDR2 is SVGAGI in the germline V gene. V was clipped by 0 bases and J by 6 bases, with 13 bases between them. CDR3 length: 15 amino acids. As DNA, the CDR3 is TGTGCCAGCAGTTACTCGGCGGATCATGCGGATACGCAGTATTTT. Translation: CASSYSADHADTQYF.

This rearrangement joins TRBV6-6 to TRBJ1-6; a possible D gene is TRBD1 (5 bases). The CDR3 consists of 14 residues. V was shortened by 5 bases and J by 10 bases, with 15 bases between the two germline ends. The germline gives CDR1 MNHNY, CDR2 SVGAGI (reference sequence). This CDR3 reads CASSPAGVYSPLHF. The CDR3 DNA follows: TGTGCCAGCAGTCCCGCGGGGGTTTACTCACCCCTCCACTTT.

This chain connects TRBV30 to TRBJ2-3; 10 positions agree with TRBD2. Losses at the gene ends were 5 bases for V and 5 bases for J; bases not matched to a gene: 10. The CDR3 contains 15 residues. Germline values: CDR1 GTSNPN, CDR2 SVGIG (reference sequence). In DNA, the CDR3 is TGTGCCTGGGGCCCCCCGACTAGCGGGCGAGATACGCAGTATTTT. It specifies CAWGPPTSGRDTQYF.

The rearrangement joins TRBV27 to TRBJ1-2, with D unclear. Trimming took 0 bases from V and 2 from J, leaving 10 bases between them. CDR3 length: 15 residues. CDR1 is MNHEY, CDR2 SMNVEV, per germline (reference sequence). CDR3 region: CASSLSVALNYGYTF. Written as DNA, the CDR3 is TGTGCCAGCAGTTTATCCGTGGCCCTGAACTATGGCTACACCTTC.

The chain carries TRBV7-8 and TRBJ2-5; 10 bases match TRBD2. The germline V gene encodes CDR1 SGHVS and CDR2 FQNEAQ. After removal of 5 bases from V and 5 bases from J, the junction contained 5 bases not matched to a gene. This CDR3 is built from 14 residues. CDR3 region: CASSSPGLAETQYF. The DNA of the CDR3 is TGTGCCAGCAGCAGTCCGGGACTAGCGGAGACCCAGTACTTC.

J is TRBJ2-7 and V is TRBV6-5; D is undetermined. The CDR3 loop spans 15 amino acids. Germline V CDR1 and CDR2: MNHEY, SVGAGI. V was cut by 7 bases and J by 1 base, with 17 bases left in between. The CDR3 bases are TGTGCCAGCAAGAACCAGGCCTATTCATCCTACGAGCAGTACTTC. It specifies CASKNQAYSSYEQYF.

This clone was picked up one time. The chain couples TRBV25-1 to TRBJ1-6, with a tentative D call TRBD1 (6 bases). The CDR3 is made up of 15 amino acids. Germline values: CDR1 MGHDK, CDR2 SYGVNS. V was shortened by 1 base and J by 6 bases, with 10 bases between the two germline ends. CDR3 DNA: TGTGCCAGCAGTGAATCAGGACAGTTTAATTCACCCCTCCACTTT. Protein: CASSESGQFNSPLHF.

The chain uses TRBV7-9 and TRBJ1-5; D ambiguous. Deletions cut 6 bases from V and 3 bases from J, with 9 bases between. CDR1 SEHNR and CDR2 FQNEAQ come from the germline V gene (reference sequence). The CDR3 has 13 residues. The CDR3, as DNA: TGTGCCAGCAGGGGCGGGCTCAATCAGCCCCAGCATTTT. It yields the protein CASRGGLNQPQHF. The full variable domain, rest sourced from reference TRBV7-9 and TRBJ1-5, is DTGVSQNPRHKITKRGQNVTFRCDPISEHNRLYWYRQTLGQGPEFLTYFQNEAQLEKSRLLSDRFSAERPKGSFSTLEIQRTEQGDSAMYLCASRGGLNQPQHFGDGTRLSIL.

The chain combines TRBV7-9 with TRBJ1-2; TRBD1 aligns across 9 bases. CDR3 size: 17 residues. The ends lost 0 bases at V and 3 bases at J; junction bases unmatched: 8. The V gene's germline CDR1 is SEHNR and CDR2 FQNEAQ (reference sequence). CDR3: CASSLAPWDRDYYGYTF. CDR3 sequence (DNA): TGTGCCAGCAGCTTAGCGCCCTGGGACAGGGACTACTATGGCTACACCTTC.

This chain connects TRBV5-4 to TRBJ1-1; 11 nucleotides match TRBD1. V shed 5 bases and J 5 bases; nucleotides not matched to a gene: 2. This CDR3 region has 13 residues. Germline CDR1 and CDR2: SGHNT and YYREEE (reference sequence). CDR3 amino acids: CASRGQGGTEAFF. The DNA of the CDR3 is TGTGCCAGCAGGGGACAGGGGGGTACTGAAGCTTTCTTT.